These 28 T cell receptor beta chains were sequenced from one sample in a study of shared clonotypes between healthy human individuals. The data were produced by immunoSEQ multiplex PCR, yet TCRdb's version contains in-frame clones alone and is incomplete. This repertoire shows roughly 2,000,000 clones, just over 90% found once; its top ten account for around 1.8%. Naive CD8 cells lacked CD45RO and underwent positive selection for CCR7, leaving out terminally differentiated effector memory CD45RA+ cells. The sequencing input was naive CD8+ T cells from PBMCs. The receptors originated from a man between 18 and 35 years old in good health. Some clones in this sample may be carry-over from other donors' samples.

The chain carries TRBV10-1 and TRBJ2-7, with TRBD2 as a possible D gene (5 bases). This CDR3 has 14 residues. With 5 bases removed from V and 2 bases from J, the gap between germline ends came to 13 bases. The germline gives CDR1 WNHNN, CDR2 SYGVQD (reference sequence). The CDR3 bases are TGCGCCAGCAGTATGGGCGGACTTACCTACGAGCAGTACTTC. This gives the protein CASSMGGLTYEQYF.

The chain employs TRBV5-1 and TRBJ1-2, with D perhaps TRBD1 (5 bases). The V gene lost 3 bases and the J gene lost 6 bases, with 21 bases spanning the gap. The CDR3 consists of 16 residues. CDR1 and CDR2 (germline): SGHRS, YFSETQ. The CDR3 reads CASSSEKTAVIDGYTF. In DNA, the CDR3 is TGCGCCAGCAGCTCGGAAAAGACAGCGGTAATCGATGGCTACACCTTC. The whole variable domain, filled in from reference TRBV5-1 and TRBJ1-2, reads KAGVTQTPRYLIKTRGQQVTLSCSPISGHRSVSWYQQTPGQGLQFLFEYFSETQRNKGNFPGRFSGRQFSNSRSEMNVSTLELGDSALYLCASSSEKTAVIDGYTFGSGTRLTVV.

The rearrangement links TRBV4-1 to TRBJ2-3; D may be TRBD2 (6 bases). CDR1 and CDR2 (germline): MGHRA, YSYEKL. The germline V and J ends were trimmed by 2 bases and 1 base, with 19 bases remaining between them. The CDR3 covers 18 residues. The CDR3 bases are TGCGCCAGCAGCCAAATCGGGGCGGGAACAGGAGGCACAGATACGCAGTATTTT. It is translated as CASSQIGAGTGGTDTQYF.

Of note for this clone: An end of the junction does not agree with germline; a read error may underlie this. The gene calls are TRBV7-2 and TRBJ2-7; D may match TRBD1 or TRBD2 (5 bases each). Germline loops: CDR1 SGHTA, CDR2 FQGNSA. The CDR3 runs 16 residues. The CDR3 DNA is TGTGCCAGCAGCCTAGCCGAGACCAGGGCTGAATACGAGCAGTACTTC. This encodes CASSLAETRAEYEQYF.

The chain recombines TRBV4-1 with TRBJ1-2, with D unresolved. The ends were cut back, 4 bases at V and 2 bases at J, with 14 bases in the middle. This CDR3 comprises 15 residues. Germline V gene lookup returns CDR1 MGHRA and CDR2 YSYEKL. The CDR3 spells CASSPGGVSNYGYTF. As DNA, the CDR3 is TGCGCCAGCAGCCCGGGCGGAGTCTCGAACTATGGCTACACCTTC.

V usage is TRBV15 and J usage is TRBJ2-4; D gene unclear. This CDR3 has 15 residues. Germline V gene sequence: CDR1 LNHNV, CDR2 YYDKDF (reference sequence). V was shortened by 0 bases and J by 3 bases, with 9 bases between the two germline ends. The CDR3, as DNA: TGTGCCACCAGCAGAGATAGGGATGTCAAAAACATTCAGTACTTC. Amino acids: CATSRDRDVKNIQYF. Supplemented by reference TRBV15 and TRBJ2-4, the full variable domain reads DAMVIQNPRYQVTQFGKPVTLSCSQTLNHNVMYWYQQKSSQAPKLLFHYYDKDFNNEADTPDNFQSRRPNTSFCFLDIRSPGLGDTAMYLCATSRDRDVKNIQYFGAGTRLSVL.

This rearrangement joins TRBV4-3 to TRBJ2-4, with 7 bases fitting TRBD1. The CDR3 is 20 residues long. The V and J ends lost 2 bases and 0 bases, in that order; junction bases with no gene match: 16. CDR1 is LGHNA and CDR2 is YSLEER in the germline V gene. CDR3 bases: TGCGCCAGCAGCCAAATTTATGGACAGGACCTCTTCTTAGCCAAAAACATTCAGTACTTC. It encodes CASSQIYGQDLFLAKNIQYF.

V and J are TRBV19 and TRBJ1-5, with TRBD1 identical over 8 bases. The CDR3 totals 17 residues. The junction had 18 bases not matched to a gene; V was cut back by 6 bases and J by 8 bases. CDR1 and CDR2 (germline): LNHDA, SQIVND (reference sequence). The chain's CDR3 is CASSPGLRGLDLEPQHF. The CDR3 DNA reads TGTGCCAGTAGCCCGGGCCTCAGGGGGCTGGATTTGGAGCCCCAGCATTTT.

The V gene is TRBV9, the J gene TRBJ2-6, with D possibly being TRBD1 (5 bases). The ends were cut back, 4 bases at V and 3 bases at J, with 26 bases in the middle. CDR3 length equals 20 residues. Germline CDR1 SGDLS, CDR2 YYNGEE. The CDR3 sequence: CASSFTGRPALHIGANVLTF. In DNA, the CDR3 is TGTGCCAGCAGCTTCACAGGCCGGCCCGCACTCCACATTGGGGCCAACGTCCTGACTTTC.

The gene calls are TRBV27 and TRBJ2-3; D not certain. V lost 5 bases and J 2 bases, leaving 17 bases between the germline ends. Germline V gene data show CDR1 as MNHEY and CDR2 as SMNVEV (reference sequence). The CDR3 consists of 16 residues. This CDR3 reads CASSARVRTYTDTQYF. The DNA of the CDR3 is TGTGCCAGCAGTGCACGGGTCAGGACCTACACAGATACGCAGTATTTT.

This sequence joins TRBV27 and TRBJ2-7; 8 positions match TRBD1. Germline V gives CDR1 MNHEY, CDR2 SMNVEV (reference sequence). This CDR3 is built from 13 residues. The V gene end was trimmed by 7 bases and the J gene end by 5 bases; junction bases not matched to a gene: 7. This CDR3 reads CASTNRGSHEQYF. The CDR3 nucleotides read TGTGCCAGCACCAACAGGGGGTCCCACGAGCAGTACTTC.

The CDR3 sequence is CASSQNSGSSYEQYF. Here the CDR3 DNA reads TGCGCCAGCAGCCAAAATAGCGGGAGCTCCTACGAGCAGTACTTC. The rearrangement uses TRBV4-1 and TRBJ2-7, with 9 positions matching TRBD2. Germline trimming cut 2 bases from V and 0 bases from J; bases unmatched to any gene: 2. In germline, CDR1 is MGHRA, CDR2 YSYEKL. CDR3 length: 15 amino acids.

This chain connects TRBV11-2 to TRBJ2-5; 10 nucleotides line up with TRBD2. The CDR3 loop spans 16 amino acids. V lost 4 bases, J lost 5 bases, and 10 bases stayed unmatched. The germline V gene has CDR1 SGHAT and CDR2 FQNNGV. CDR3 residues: CASSSQRGGPRETQYF. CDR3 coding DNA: TGTGCCAGCAGCTCTCAGCGGGGGGGACCTCGGGAGACCCAGTACTTC.

DNA for the CDR3: TGCGCCAGCAGCCTTACCGGGACAGGCTCCTACAATGAGCAGTTCTTC. It specifies CASSLTGTGSYNEQFF. The chain has TRBV4-1 and TRBJ2-1, with 8 bases that match TRBD1. From germline, CDR1 is MGHRA and CDR2 YSYEKL. This CDR3 spans 16 amino acids. The trim removed 4 bases at V and 0 bases at J, leaving 5 bases unmatched.

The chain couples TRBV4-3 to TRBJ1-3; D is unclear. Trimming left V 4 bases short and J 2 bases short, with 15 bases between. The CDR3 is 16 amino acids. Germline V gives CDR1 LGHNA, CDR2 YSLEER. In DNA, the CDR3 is TGCGCCAGCAGCCCGTCTACCGGGCGACCTGGAAACACCATATATTTT. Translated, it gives CASSPSTGRPGNTIYF.

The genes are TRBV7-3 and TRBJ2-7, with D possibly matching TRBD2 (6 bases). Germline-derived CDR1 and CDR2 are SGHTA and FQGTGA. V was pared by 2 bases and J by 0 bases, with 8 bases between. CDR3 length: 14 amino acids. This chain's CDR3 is CASSLHGSSYEQYF. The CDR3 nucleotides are TGTGCCAGCAGCTTACACGGGAGCTCCTACGAGCAGTACTTC.

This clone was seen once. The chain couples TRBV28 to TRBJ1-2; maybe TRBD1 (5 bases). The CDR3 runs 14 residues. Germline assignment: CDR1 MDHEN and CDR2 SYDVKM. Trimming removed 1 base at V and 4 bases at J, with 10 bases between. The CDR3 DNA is TGTGCCAGCAGTTTATCGGGGCTACGCTATGGCTACACCTTC. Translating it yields CASSLSGLRYGYTF.

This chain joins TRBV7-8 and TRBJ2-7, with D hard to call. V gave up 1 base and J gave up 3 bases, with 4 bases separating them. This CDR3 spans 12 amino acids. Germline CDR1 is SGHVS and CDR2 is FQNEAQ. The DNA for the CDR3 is TGTGCCAGCAGCTTAGATTTCTACGAGCAGTACTTC. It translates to CASSLDFYEQYF.

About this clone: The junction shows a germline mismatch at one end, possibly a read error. The CDR3 DNA follows: TGTGCCATCAGTAAGTCTTCGTTTACAGAGGGGGAACGGTCCTACGAGCAGTACTTC. This gives the protein CAISKSSFTEGERSYEQYF. The V gene is TRBV10-3, the J gene TRBJ2-7; D might be TRBD1 (6 bases). The CDR3 covers 19 residues. Germline CDR1 ENHRY, CDR2 SYGVKD.

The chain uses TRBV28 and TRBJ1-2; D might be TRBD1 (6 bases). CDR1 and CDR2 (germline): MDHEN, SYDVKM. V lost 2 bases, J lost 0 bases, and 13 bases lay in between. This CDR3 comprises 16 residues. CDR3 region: CASSLPSRGANYGYTF. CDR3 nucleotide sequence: TGTGCCAGCAGTTTACCCTCCAGGGGCGCTAACTATGGCTACACCTTC.

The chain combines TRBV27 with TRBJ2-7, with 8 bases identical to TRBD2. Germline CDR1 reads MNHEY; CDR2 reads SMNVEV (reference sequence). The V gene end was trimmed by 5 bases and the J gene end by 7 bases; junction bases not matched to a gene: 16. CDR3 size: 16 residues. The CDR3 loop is CASSADGTSDLGEQYF. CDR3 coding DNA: TGTGCCAGCAGTGCAGACGGGACTAGTGACTTAGGGGAGCAGTACTTC.

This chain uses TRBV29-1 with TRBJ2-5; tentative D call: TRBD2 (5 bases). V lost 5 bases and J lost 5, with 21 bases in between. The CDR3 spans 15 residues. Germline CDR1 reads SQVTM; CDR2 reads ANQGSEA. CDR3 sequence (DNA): TGCAGCGTTTCGGACCCCTTTAGCGTTAGCGAGACCCAGTACTTC. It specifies CSVSDPFSVSETQYF.

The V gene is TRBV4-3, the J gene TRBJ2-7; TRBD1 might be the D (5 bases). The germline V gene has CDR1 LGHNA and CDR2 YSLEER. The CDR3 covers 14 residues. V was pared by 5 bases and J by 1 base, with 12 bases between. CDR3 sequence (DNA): TGCGCCAGCAGCTCAGACAGACGATCCTACGAGCAGTACTTC. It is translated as CASSSDRRSYEQYF.

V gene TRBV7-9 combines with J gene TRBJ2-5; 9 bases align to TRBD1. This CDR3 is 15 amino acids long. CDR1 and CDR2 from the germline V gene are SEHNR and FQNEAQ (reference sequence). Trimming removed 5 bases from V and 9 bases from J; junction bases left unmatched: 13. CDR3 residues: CASSTVDRGHRAQYF. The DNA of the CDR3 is TGTGCCAGCAGCACGGTGGACAGGGGTCATCGGGCCCAGTACTTC.

The CDR3 region is CASSPYGGAAYEQYF. The CDR3 DNA is TGTGCCAGCAGCCCCTATGGGGGGGCGGCCTACGAGCAGTACTTC. The chain joins TRBV7-3 to TRBJ2-7; tentative D call: TRBD2 (7 bases). V lost 5 bases to trimming and J lost 2 bases, with 16 bases between them. Germline CDR1 is SGHTA and CDR2 is FQGTGA. This CDR3 comprises 15 residues.

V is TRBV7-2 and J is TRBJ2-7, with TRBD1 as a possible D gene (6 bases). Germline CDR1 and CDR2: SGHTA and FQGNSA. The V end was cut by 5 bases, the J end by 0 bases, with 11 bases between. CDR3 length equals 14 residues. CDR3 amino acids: CASSPMTGSYEQYF. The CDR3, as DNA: TGTGCCAGCAGCCCGATGACAGGCTCCTACGAGCAGTACTTC.

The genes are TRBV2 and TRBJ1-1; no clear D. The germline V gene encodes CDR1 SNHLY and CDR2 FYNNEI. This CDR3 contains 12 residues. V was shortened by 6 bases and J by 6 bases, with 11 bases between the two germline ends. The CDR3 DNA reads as TGTGCCAGCAGCGTGGTAAGGGCTGAAGCTTTCTTT. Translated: CASSVVRAEAFF.

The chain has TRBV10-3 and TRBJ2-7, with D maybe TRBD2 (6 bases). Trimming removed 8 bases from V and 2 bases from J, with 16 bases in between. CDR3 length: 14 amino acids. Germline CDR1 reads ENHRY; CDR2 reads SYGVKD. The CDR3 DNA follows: TGTGCCATCCAGGGTGGAGGGAGAACCTACGAGCAGTACTTC. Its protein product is CAIQGGGRTYEQYF.